This T cell receptor beta chain comes out of a study of blood T cells in healthy people across ages. This clonotype was counted between two and nine times. Its antigen is unknown. Study-level results: Reliance upon unsorted PBMCs precluded definitive naive versus antigen-experienced comparison. One million T cells yielded diversity estimates that were considered underestimates.

Germline V gene data show CDR1 as SEHNR and CDR2 as FQNEAQ (reference sequence). The CDR3 loop spans 16 amino acids. Trimming shortened V by 0 bases and J by 1 base, and 12 bases separated the two germline ends. A J-beta primer mix and a sample-barcoded 5' primer were used in a second PCR of roughly 7 to 12 cycles. TCRdb re-analysed the 5' RACE reads in MiXCR, keeping a single row per CDR3 protein. The sample holds 720,000 or so distinct CDR3 sequences, 40% to 45% seen once. The chain couples TRBV7-9 to TRBJ2-5; D remains ambiguous. The sequence derives from a man older than 75 in good health. Sequenced input: blood. CDR3 in DNA: TGTGCCAGCAGCTTAGCGGTCGGCGGAACCCAAGAGACCCAGTACTTC. Amino acid sequence: CASSLAVGGTQETQYF.